This is a list of T cell receptor beta chains from one sample in a study of blood T cell repertoires in COVID-19. Method: immunoSEQ multiplex PCR; TCRdb's copy keeps in-frame clones and lacks some. The sample includes roughly 23,000 clones, 90% seen only once; the top ten take 2.5% to 3.5%. Input material: peripheral blood. The receptors shown here come from a man between 65 and 79 years old with acute or convalescent COVID-19. CDR3s include the opening cysteine and the closing phenylalanine or tryptophan. A D gene is named only where the DNA matches it firmly. Expanded clones are given a class, and other clones once, few, many or no size at all.

cdr3_nt | cdr3_aa | d_call | j_call | cdr3_length | v_call | clone_size
TGTGCCAGCAGCTTAGGACAGCACACAGATACGCAGTATTTT | CASSLGQHTDTQYF | - | TRBJ2-3 | 14 | TRBV7-9 | -
TGCGCCAGCAGCTTGTCGGGTGGACCGGGACTAGCAAGCTCCTACAATGAGCAGTTCTTC | CASSLSGGPGLASSYNEQFF | TRBD2 | TRBJ2-1 | 20 | TRBV5-1 | -
TGTGCCAGCAGCACCCGGACTAGCGGGTGGATGGATGAGCAGTTCTTC | CASSTRTSGWMDEQFF | TRBD2 | TRBJ2-1 | 16 | TRBV7-6 | -
TGTGCCAGCTCACCAGTCCAGGGGGCTTGGGCTAATGAAAAACTGTTTTTT | CASSPVQGAWANEKLFF | TRBD1 | TRBJ1-4 | 17 | TRBV18 | -
TGCAGCGTTACAGGGGGAACCGTGGCCGGGGAGCTGTTTTTT | CSVTGGTVAGELFF | TRBD1 | TRBJ2-2 | 14 | TRBV29-1 | -
TGTGCCACCAGTGAAATGGTCCTGGGACAGAACACCGGGGAGCTGTTTTTT | CATSEMVLGQNTGELFF | - | TRBJ2-2 | 17 | TRBV24-1 | -
TGTGCCAGCAGCCGCACAGGGAACACTGAAGCTTTCTTT | CASSRTGNTEAFF | - | TRBJ1-1 | 13 | TRBV3-1/TRBV3-2 | once
TGTGCCAGCTCTAGCGGGGGCTACGAGCAGTACTTC | CASSSGGYEQYF | TRBD2 | TRBJ2-7 | 12 | TRBV12-3/TRBV12-4 | -
TGTGCCAGCAGGCCAGGGGGCCCGTCCTATAATTCACCCCTCCACTTT | CASRPGGPSYNSPLHF | TRBD1 | TRBJ1-6 | 16 | TRBV27 | -
TGTGCCAGCAGCTTGACTAGCGGGGGGTTTGAGACCCAGTACTTC | CASSLTSGGFETQYF | TRBD2 | TRBJ2-5 | 15 | TRBV7-2 | once
TGTGCCAGCAGCCTGACAGGGGCCAAGAAAGGTGGCCAAAATGAGCAGTTCTTC | CASSLTGAKKGGQNEQFF | TRBD1 | TRBJ2-1 | 18 | TRBV7-2 | -
TGTGCCAGCAGTTACTCGGTGGGGGCGGTTCAGCCCCAGCATTTT | CASSYSVGAVQPQHF | - | TRBJ1-5 | 15 | TRBV6-2/TRBV6-3 | -
TGTGCCAGCAGCCAAGTCAGGGGCTCCGGAAACACCATATATTTT | CASSQVRGSGNTIYF | - | TRBJ1-3 | 15 | TRBV3-1/TRBV3-2 | few
TGTGCCAGTACAAGTCCTGTCGGGGGCTCCTACAATGAGCAGTTCTTC | CASTSPVGGSYNEQFF | - | TRBJ2-1 | 16 | TRBV19 | -
TGTGCCGTCTCAGGGGATGGCAACTATGGCTACACCTTC | CAVSGDGNYGYTF | - | TRBJ1-2 | 13 | TRBV28 | -
TGTGCCAGTAGTGTAGGGTACAGGGTCGGGGAGCTGTTTTTT | CASSVGYRVGELFF | - | TRBJ2-2 | 14 | TRBV19 | -
TGTGCCAGCAGTTTATACGGGACAGATATTGCCTACGAGCAGTACTTC | CASSLYGTDIAYEQYF | TRBD1 | TRBJ2-7 | 16 | TRBV27 | -
TGTGCCAGCAGCTTGGCTCCGGGACAGTCTTATGGCTACACCTTC | CASSLAPGQSYGYTF | TRBD1 | TRBJ1-2 | 15 | TRBV11-2 | -
TGTGCCAGCAGCCTAGCCTCCGGGACACCCTACGAGCAGTACTTC | CASSLASGTPYEQYF | - | TRBJ2-7 | 15 | TRBV3-1/TRBV3-2 | -
TGTGCCATCAGGTCGGGAACACCAAACACCGGGGAGCTGTTTTTT | CAIRSGTPNTGELFF | - | TRBJ2-2 | 15 | TRBV10-3 | -
TGTGCCAGCAGCTTAGTTCCCCTAGCGGAGGGGACGCAGTATTTT | CASSLVPLAEGTQYF | TRBD2 | TRBJ2-3 | 15 | TRBV7-2 | -
TGCGCCAGCAGCTCCGAGGGACTAGCGGGGCGAAATGAGCAGTTCTTC | CASSSEGLAGRNEQFF | TRBD2 | TRBJ2-1 | 16 | TRBV5-1 | -
TGTGCCAGCAGTTCCCGACGGACAGGGAATTCCGGGGAGCTGTTTTTT | CASSSRRTGNSGELFF | TRBD1 | TRBJ2-2 | 16 | TRBV27 | -
TGTGCCAGCAGCTTAGGAGCAGCCAGCGTGAACACTGAAGCTTTCTTT | CASSLGAASVNTEAFF | - | TRBJ1-1 | 16 | TRBV7-8 | -
TGTGCCAGCAGCTCCCGGGGGGACTCCTACAATGAGCAGTTCTTC | CASSSRGDSYNEQFF | TRBD2 | TRBJ2-1 | 15 | TRBV7-3 | -
TGTGCCAGCAGTTTAACTGACAGGGGAACGAAGGGCTACACCTTC | CASSLTDRGTKGYTF | TRBD1 | TRBJ1-2 | 15 | TRBV28 | -
TGCGCCAGCAGCTTCCTGCCAGGCCAATACGAGCAGTACTTC | CASSFLPGQYEQYF | - | TRBJ2-7 | 14 | TRBV5-1 | -
TGTGCCAGCAGCTTAGATCCGGGCAATCAGCCCCAGCATTTT | CASSLDPGNQPQHF | - | TRBJ1-5 | 14 | TRBV11-2 | -
TGTGCCAGCAGTGAGATGGGGACAGGGTTATACGAGCAGTACTTC | CASSEMGTGLYEQYF | TRBD1 | TRBJ2-7 | 15 | TRBV6-1 | -
TGTGCCAGCAGTCCAAACTGGGACAGTTATTCACCCCTCCACTTT | CASSPNWDSYSPLHF | TRBD1 | TRBJ1-6 | 15 | TRBV27 | -
TGTGCCAGCAGCTCGGGACAGAAAATCTATGGCTACACCTTC | CASSSGQKIYGYTF | TRBD1 | TRBJ1-2 | 14 | TRBV28 | -
TGTGCCAGCAGTTCCTTCTCCGCCCGGAGACGTTCAGGGTCACCCCTCCACTTT | CASSSFSARRRSGSPLHF | - | TRBJ1-6 | 18 | TRBV27 | few
TGTGCCAGCAGTGCTATGACACCGAATTCACCCCTCCACTTT | CASSAMTPNSPLHF | - | TRBJ1-6 | 14 | TRBV2 | once
TGTGCCAGCAGATATCGACAGGGAAACACCATATATTTT | CASRYRQGNTIYF | - | TRBJ1-3 | 13 | TRBV6-5 | -
TGTGCCAGCTCTTCTAGCGCTTTTAGCTCCTACAATAAGCAGTTCTTC | CASSSSAFSSYNKQFF | - | TRBJ2-1 | 16 | TRBV18 | -
TGTGCCAGCCGACAGGTTCCCACTGAAGCTTTCTTT | CASRQVPTEAFF | - | TRBJ1-1 | 12 | TRBV28 | once
TGCGCCAGCAGCCCGGGGACAGGGACCGGGGAGCTGTTTTTT | CASSPGTGTGELFF | TRBD1 | TRBJ2-2 | 14 | TRBV5-1 | -
TGCGCCAGCAGCCGACAGGGTCCGACTAACTATGGCTACACCTTC | CASSRQGPTNYGYTF | TRBD1 | TRBJ1-2 | 15 | TRBV4-1 | -
TGTGCCAGCAGCGTAGGGCGGGGCACGCTAAATTCACCCCTCCACTTT | CASSVGRGTLNSPLHF | - | TRBJ1-6 | 16 | TRBV9 | -
TGTGCCAGCAGCTTCTTCAACAGGGAAGAGACCCAGTACTTC | CASSFFNREETQYF | - | TRBJ2-5 | 14 | TRBV5-4 | -
TGTGCCAGCAGCGGACTAGCGGGAGTTCTCTATAAGTACGAGCAGTACTTC | CASSGLAGVLYKYEQYF | TRBD2 | TRBJ2-7 | 17 | TRBV5-8 | -
TGTGCCAGCAGCACACAGGGGGCCGGGCCTAATGAAAAACTGTTTTTT | CASSTQGAGPNEKLFF | TRBD1 | TRBJ1-4 | 16 | TRBV7-2 | -
TGTGCCAGCAGTGCCATTTACCGGGACAGCGAGGGGGATACGCAGTATTTT | CASSAIYRDSEGDTQYF | TRBD1 | TRBJ2-3 | 17 | TRBV28 | -
TGCAGCGTTGTTCGCGGAACAGATACGCAGTATTTT | CSVVRGTDTQYF | - | TRBJ2-3 | 12 | TRBV29-1 | -
TGTGCCAGCAGCTTGTCGACAGTCTCCTACGAGCAGTACTTC | CASSLSTVSYEQYF | - | TRBJ2-7 | 14 | TRBV5-4 | -
TGTGCCAGTAGTATCTTCGGGGATTCCTACAATGAGCAGTTCTTC | CASSIFGDSYNEQFF | - | TRBJ2-1 | 15 | TRBV19 | -
TGTGCCAGCAGCGACTACACCGGGGAGCTGTTTTTT | CASSDYTGELFF | - | TRBJ2-2 | 12 | TRBV9 | -
TGTGCCAGCTCAACAAACAGGGAGAGCACTGAAGCTTTCTTT | CASSTNRESTEAFF | - | TRBJ1-1 | 14 | TRBV18 | few
TGTGCCAGCAGCTTTGGGGGGAGGAACAATGAGCAGTTCTTC | CASSFGGRNNEQFF | - | TRBJ2-1 | 14 | TRBV7-9 | -
TGCAGTGCGGAGAATACCTACGAGCAGTACTTC | CSAENTYEQYF | - | TRBJ2-7 | 11 | TRBV20-1 | -
TGCAGCGTAAATTCCAGGGGCCTCTTAGCTAACTATGGCTACACCTTC | CSVNSRGLLANYGYTF | - | TRBJ1-2 | 16 | TRBV29-1 | few
TGTGCCAGCAGTCCTGGTACACGGGGTGAAAAACTGTTTTTT | CASSPGTRGEKLFF | - | TRBJ1-4 | 14 | TRBV3-1/TRBV3-2 | -
TGTGCCAGCAGCCCCCGCAGCGGGGGCGAGCAGTACTTC | CASSPRSGGEQYF | TRBD2 | TRBJ2-7 | 13 | TRBV11-3 | once
TGTGCCAGCAGTTTATCGACAGGTCTCTATGGCTACACCTTC | CASSLSTGLYGYTF | - | TRBJ1-2 | 14 | TRBV27 | -
TGTGCCAGCCCTCGGACAGGGAATTCACCCCTCCACTTT | CASPRTGNSPLHF | TRBD1 | TRBJ1-6 | 13 | TRBV3-1/TRBV3-2 | few
TGTGCCAGCAGCCAAGACGGGACATACCGCACTGAAGCTTTCTTT | CASSQDGTYRTEAFF | - | TRBJ1-1 | 15 | TRBV3-1/TRBV3-2 | -
TGTGCCAGCAGCGCGGGATACGAGCAGTACTTC | CASSAGYEQYF | - | TRBJ2-7 | 11 | TRBV9 | few
TGTGCCAGCAGTTCACTAGCGGGCGCCGCCTACGAGCAGTACTTC | CASSSLAGAAYEQYF | TRBD2 | TRBJ2-7 | 15 | TRBV28 | -
TGTGCCAGCAGCCTTGAGTACGAGCAGTACTTC | CASSLEYEQYF | - | TRBJ2-7 | 11 | TRBV3-1/TRBV3-2 | -
TGCGCCAGCAGCCAAGGGGTCACGCGGGATACGCAGTATTTT | CASSQGVTRDTQYF | - | TRBJ2-3 | 14 | TRBV4-1 | once